The rows below give T cell receptor beta chains drawn from one sample of a study of CD8 T cells in Susac syndrome. A single record per CDR3 protein comes from TCRdb applying MiXCR to the immunoSEQ multiplex PCR reads. The table records 130,000 or so distinct CDR3 sequences, approximately 96% of them present only once. Sample: CD4+ T cells from PBMCs. These receptors were collected from a human donor with Susac syndrome. Each CDR3 is given with its conserved first and last residue. The D gene is left open where the match is weak. Clone size is stated in some rows and not others, as once, few, many or a class when expanded.

clone size: NA; J gene: TRBJ2-3; D gene: NA; V gene: TRBV2; CDR3 DNA: TGTGCCAGCAGACGACAGAGTCTGAACACAGATACGCAGTATTTT; CDR3 protein: CASRRQSLNTDTQYF
clone size: NA; J gene: TRBJ2-1; D gene: NA; V gene: TRBV2; CDR3 DNA: TGTGCCAGCAGTGAGGAGCGGACTAAGTACAATGAGCAGTTCTTC; CDR3 protein: CASSEERTKYNEQFF
clone size: NA; J gene: TRBJ2-5; D gene: NA; V gene: TRBV7-9; CDR3 DNA: TGTGCCAGCAGCTTAGCGGTGACTGGGGGGGAGACCCAGTACTTC; CDR3 protein: CASSLAVTGGETQYF
clone size: NA; J gene: TRBJ2-5; D gene: NA; V gene: TRBV30; CDR3 DNA: TGTGCCTGGACGCCCCTTCAAGAGACCCAGTACTTC; CDR3 protein: CAWTPLQETQYF
clone size: NA; J gene: TRBJ2-5; D gene: TRBD2; V gene: TRBV28; CDR3 DNA: TGTGCCAGCAGTCATGGGACTAGCGGGGAAGAGACCCAGTACTTC; CDR3 protein: CASSHGTSGEETQYF
clone size: NA; J gene: TRBJ1-1; D gene: NA; V gene: TRBV12-5; CDR3 DNA: TGTGCTAGTGGTCCGGCGGGGAACACTGAAGCTTTCTTT; CDR3 protein: CASGPAGNTEAFF
clone size: NA; J gene: TRBJ2-1; D gene: NA; V gene: TRBV5-1; CDR3 DNA: TGCGCCAGCAGCCCCGAGGGCTCCTACAATGAGCAGTTCTTC; CDR3 protein: CASSPEGSYNEQFF
clone size: NA; J gene: TRBJ2-3; D gene: TRBD2; V gene: TRBV27; CDR3 DNA: TGTGCCAGCACCTCGAGCGGGAGGGCCACAGATACGCAGTATTTT; CDR3 protein: CASTSSGRATDTQYF
clone size: NA; J gene: TRBJ2-2; D gene: TRBD2; V gene: TRBV29-1; CDR3 DNA: TGCAGCGTGAGGAGGGGATCCAGCGGGAGGAAGGGCGGGGAGCTGTTTTTT; CDR3 protein: CSVRRGSSGRKGGELFF
clone size: NA; J gene: TRBJ1-1; D gene: NA; V gene: TRBV9; CDR3 DNA: TGTGCCAGCAGCGTAGGAGAGTTGTCTGAAGCTTTCTTT; CDR3 protein: CASSVGELSEAFF
clone size: NA; J gene: TRBJ2-5; D gene: NA; V gene: TRBV20-1; CDR3 DNA: TGCAGTGCTAGAAGGATACTAGGGCTAGGGGAGACCCAGTACTTC; CDR3 protein: CSARRILGLGETQYF
clone size: NA; J gene: TRBJ1-2; D gene: TRBD1; V gene: TRBV12-5; CDR3 DNA: TGTGCTAGTGGTCCTCGACAGGGGTGGGACTATGGCTACACCTTC; CDR3 protein: CASGPRQGWDYGYTF
clone size: NA; J gene: TRBJ2-5; D gene: NA; V gene: TRBV5-1; CDR3 DNA: TGCGCCAGCAGCTTAGGAGGGGGCGCAGAGACCCAGTACTTC; CDR3 protein: CASSLGGGAETQYF
clone size: NA; J gene: TRBJ2-7; D gene: NA; V gene: TRBV11-2; CDR3 DNA: TGTGCCAGCAGCTTAGTGGACACTTCGAGGGGTTACGAGCAGTACTTC; CDR3 protein: CASSLVDTSRGYEQYF
clone size: NA; J gene: TRBJ2-2; D gene: NA; V gene: TRBV25-1; CDR3 DNA: TGTGCCAGCAGTGATTATAGCGGCCCGGGCACCGGGGAGCTGTTTTTT; CDR3 protein: CASSDYSGPGTGELFF
clone size: NA; J gene: TRBJ2-2; D gene: TRBD2; V gene: TRBV20-1; CDR3 DNA: TGCAGTGCTAGAGTCGAACTAGCGGGACCCGGGGAGCTGTTTTTT; CDR3 protein: CSARVELAGPGELFF
clone size: NA; J gene: TRBJ2-5; D gene: NA; V gene: TRBV28; CDR3 DNA: TGTGCCAGCAGTCTGACCCAAGAGACCCAGTACTTC; CDR3 protein: CASSLTQETQYF
clone size: NA; J gene: TRBJ1-2; D gene: TRBD1; V gene: TRBV20-1; CDR3 DNA: TGCAGTGCTAGAACCTCCGGGACAGGGGTGGGTGGCTACACCTTC; CDR3 protein: CSARTSGTGVGGYTF
clone size: once; J gene: TRBJ2-5; D gene: TRBD2; V gene: TRBV7-2; CDR3 DNA: TGTGCCAGCAGCTTCTCTAGCGGGAGCGCCGGAGAGACCCAGTACTTC; CDR3 protein: CASSFSSGSAGETQYF
clone size: NA; J gene: TRBJ2-2; D gene: NA; V gene: TRBV7-6; CDR3 DNA: TGTGCCAGCAGCTTTCTGCCCGGGGAGCTGTTTTTT; CDR3 protein: CASSFLPGELFF
clone size: NA; J gene: TRBJ1-2; D gene: NA; V gene: TRBV9; CDR3 DNA: TGTGCCAGCAGCAAAACTACCGGGGTAGAAATGGGCTGCACCTTC; CDR3 protein: CASSKTTGVEMGCTF
clone size: NA; J gene: TRBJ2-3; D gene: TRBD2; V gene: TRBV3-1; CDR3 DNA: TGTGCCAGCAGCCGCCAGCGGACTAGCGGGAGGGCCGTCACAGATACGCAGTATTTT; CDR3 protein: CASSRQRTSGRAVTDTQYF
clone size: NA; J gene: TRBJ2-3; D gene: TRBD2; V gene: TRBV29-1; CDR3 DNA: TGCAGCGTTCTAGCGGGAGCCACAGATACGCAGTATTTT; CDR3 protein: CSVLAGATDTQYF
clone size: once; J gene: TRBJ1-1; D gene: NA; V gene: TRBV12-3/TRBV12-4; CDR3 DNA: TGTGCCAGCAGTCTTCACACACTGAACACTGAAGCTTTCTTT; CDR3 protein: CASSLHTLNTEAFF
clone size: NA; J gene: TRBJ2-2; D gene: NA; V gene: TRBV5-6; CDR3 DNA: TGTGCCAGCACTGGACCGAGGAACACCGGGGAGCTGTTTTTT; CDR3 protein: CASTGPRNTGELFF
clone size: few; J gene: TRBJ1-5; D gene: TRBD1; V gene: TRBV30; CDR3 DNA: TGTGCCTGGAGTTCACAGGGGGATCAGCCCCAGCATTTT; CDR3 protein: CAWSSQGDQPQHF
clone size: NA; J gene: TRBJ2-7; D gene: TRBD2; V gene: TRBV20-1; CDR3 DNA: TGCAGTGCTAGAGGTGTTGGCTTAGCGGGGGCTAGTTCCTACGAGCAGTACTTC; CDR3 protein: CSARGVGLAGASSYEQYF
clone size: once; J gene: TRBJ1-5; D gene: NA; V gene: TRBV19; CDR3 DNA: TGTGCCAGTAGTATAGTTAGCGAAGGACAAAGACATCAGCCCCAGCATTTT; CDR3 protein: CASSIVSEGQRHQPQHF
clone size: NA; J gene: TRBJ1-2; D gene: NA; V gene: TRBV29-1; CDR3 DNA: TGCAGCGGCCGCGACGGAAACTATGGCTACACCTTC; CDR3 protein: CSGRDGNYGYTF
clone size: NA; J gene: TRBJ2-1; D gene: NA; V gene: TRBV25-1; CDR3 DNA: TGTGCCAGCAGTCAAACGCCCGGGCCCAGAGGGAATGAGCAGTTCTTC; CDR3 protein: CASSQTPGPRGNEQFF
clone size: NA; J gene: TRBJ2-1; D gene: TRBD2; V gene: TRBV5-1; CDR3 DNA: TGCGCCAGCAGCTTCTTAGCGGGACTGAACAATGAGCAGTTCTTC; CDR3 protein: CASSFLAGLNNEQFF
clone size: once; J gene: TRBJ2-3; D gene: NA; V gene: TRBV5-6; CDR3 DNA: TGTGCCAGCAGCCTTGGGTGGGGAACAGATACGCAGTATTTT; CDR3 protein: CASSLGWGTDTQYF
clone size: NA; J gene: TRBJ2-5; D gene: TRBD1; V gene: TRBV30; CDR3 DNA: TGTGCCTGGAGAGGACAGGGGATAAAGGAGACCCAGTACTTC; CDR3 protein: CAWRGQGIKETQYF
clone size: NA; J gene: TRBJ2-5; D gene: TRBD1; V gene: TRBV11-2; CDR3 DNA: TGTGCCAGCAGCCGACAGGGTCCGCAAGAGACCCAGTACTTC; CDR3 protein: CASSRQGPQETQYF
clone size: NA; J gene: TRBJ1-1; D gene: NA; V gene: TRBV28; CDR3 DNA: TGTGCCAGCACCGAGACTGCGAACACTGAAGCTTTCTTT; CDR3 protein: CASTETANTEAFF
clone size: NA; J gene: TRBJ1-1; D gene: NA; V gene: TRBV3-1; CDR3 DNA: TGTGCCAGCAGCCTCCGGGACGGTGAAGCTTTCTTT; CDR3 protein: CASSLRDGEAFF
clone size: NA; J gene: TRBJ2-1; D gene: TRBD2; V gene: TRBV12-3/TRBV12-4; CDR3 DNA: TGTGCCAGCAGTTTCGCGGGAGGTACCTACAATGAGCAGTTCTTC; CDR3 protein: CASSFAGGTYNEQFF
clone size: NA; J gene: TRBJ2-7; D gene: NA; V gene: TRBV5-1; CDR3 DNA: TGCGCCAGCAGCGACGCCTACGAGCAGTACTTC; CDR3 protein: CASSDAYEQYF
clone size: NA; J gene: TRBJ2-5; D gene: NA; V gene: TRBV5-1; CDR3 DNA: TGCGCCAGCAGCCCGGCCCCTGCGGGGTACCAAGAGACCCAGTACTTC; CDR3 protein: CASSPAPAGYQETQYF
clone size: NA; J gene: TRBJ2-3; D gene: NA; V gene: TRBV10-3; CDR3 DNA: TGTGCCATCACGGGGTCAGATACGCAGTATTTT; CDR3 protein: CAITGSDTQYF
clone size: NA; J gene: TRBJ2-6; D gene: NA; V gene: TRBV6-2/TRBV6-3; CDR3 DNA: TGTGCCAGCAAAGGACCTGGGGCCAACGTCCTGACTTTC; CDR3 protein: CASKGPGANVLTF
clone size: NA; J gene: TRBJ2-1; D gene: NA; V gene: TRBV18; CDR3 DNA: TGTGCCAGCTCACCAGAGGATCTATACAATGAGCAGTTCTTC; CDR3 protein: CASSPEDLYNEQFF
clone size: NA; J gene: TRBJ2-5; D gene: TRBD2; V gene: TRBV7-9; CDR3 DNA: TGTGCCAGCAGCCTGGGGACTAGCGTTGAAGAGACCCAGTACTTC; CDR3 protein: CASSLGTSVEETQYF
clone size: NA; J gene: TRBJ2-1; D gene: NA; V gene: TRBV10-3; CDR3 DNA: TGTGCCATCAGTGACGGACTTAAGCACAATGAGCAGTTCTTC; CDR3 protein: CAISDGLKHNEQFF
clone size: NA; J gene: TRBJ2-4; D gene: TRBD1; V gene: TRBV30; CDR3 DNA: TGTGCCTGGAGTCTGGGACAGGCAACCAAAAACATTCAGTACTTC; CDR3 protein: CAWSLGQATKNIQYF
clone size: NA; J gene: TRBJ2-1; D gene: NA; V gene: TRBV12-3/TRBV12-4; CDR3 DNA: TGTGCCAGCAGCCTAGCGACTAGCTCCTACAATGAGCAGTTCTTC; CDR3 protein: CASSLATSSYNEQFF
clone size: NA; J gene: TRBJ2-7; D gene: TRBD1; V gene: TRBV12-5; CDR3 DNA: TGTGCTAGCCGGGACAGAAACTCCTACGAGCAGTACTTC; CDR3 protein: CASRDRNSYEQYF
clone size: NA; J gene: TRBJ2-7; D gene: NA; V gene: TRBV9; CDR3 DNA: TGTGCCAGCAGCGTAGAGGTGGACGAGCAGTACTTC; CDR3 protein: CASSVEVDEQYF
clone size: NA; J gene: TRBJ2-7; D gene: TRBD1; V gene: TRBV10-3; CDR3 DNA: TGTGCCATCAGTGAGTCGAAGGGTCCGGAGGACAGGGGGCGCAGGTACGAGCAGTACTTC; CDR3 protein: CAISESKGPEDRGRRYEQYF
clone size: NA; J gene: TRBJ2-2; D gene: NA; V gene: TRBV29-1; CDR3 DNA: TGCAGCGTTGCGTCTGGGGGCGTTGTCACCGGGGAGCTGTTTTTT; CDR3 protein: CSVASGGVVTGELFF
clone size: once; J gene: TRBJ2-7; D gene: NA; V gene: TRBV5-1; CDR3 DNA: TGCGCCAGCAGCCCCGGACCCGGAAAAGGGGCTGACGAGCAGTACTTC; CDR3 protein: CASSPGPGKGADEQYF
clone size: NA; J gene: TRBJ2-2; D gene: TRBD1; V gene: TRBV20-1; CDR3 DNA: TGCAGTGCTAGACGGGGACAGGGGGCCGGGGAGCTGTTTTTT; CDR3 protein: CSARRGQGAGELFF
clone size: NA; J gene: TRBJ1-5; D gene: NA; V gene: TRBV18; CDR3 DNA: TGTGCCAGCTCACCAACCGGAGGGGGTCAGCCCCAGCATTTT; CDR3 protein: CASSPTGGGQPQHF
clone size: once; J gene: TRBJ2-5; D gene: TRBD2; V gene: TRBV5-1; CDR3 DNA: TGCGCCAGCAGCTCGTCCGGGACTAGCGGCGACACCCAGTACTTC; CDR3 protein: CASSSSGTSGDTQYF
clone size: NA; J gene: TRBJ2-6; D gene: NA; V gene: TRBV10-3; CDR3 DNA: TGTGCCATCAGTGAGTTGGGCTCTGGGGCCAACGTCCTGACTTTC; CDR3 protein: CAISELGSGANVLTF
clone size: NA; J gene: TRBJ2-1; D gene: NA; V gene: TRBV24-1; CDR3 DNA: TGTGCCACCAGTGATCGGGGGAGAGGGGGGATCGGTGAGCAGTTCTTC; CDR3 protein: CATSDRGRGGIGEQFF
clone size: NA; J gene: TRBJ2-6; D gene: NA; V gene: TRBV7-2; CDR3 DNA: TGTGCCAGCAACCCTCGGGACGGTTCTGGGGCCAACGTCCTGACTTTC; CDR3 protein: CASNPRDGSGANVLTF
clone size: NA; J gene: TRBJ2-7; D gene: TRBD1; V gene: TRBV15; CDR3 DNA: TGTGCCACCGGTCCGACAGGGTCACGCTACGAGCAGTACTTC; CDR3 protein: CATGPTGSRYEQYF
clone size: NA; J gene: TRBJ2-1; D gene: NA; V gene: TRBV4-1; CDR3 DNA: TGCGCCAGCAGCCAAGATGAGATGGGGCGCCTCTACAATGAGCAGTTCTTC; CDR3 protein: CASSQDEMGRLYNEQFF